The rows below give T cell receptor beta chains drawn from one sample of a study of response to subunit inactivated influenza vaccine. TCRdb processed the RT-PCR reads anew with MiXCR; each CDR3 protein has one entry. In the table there are around 530,000 distinct CDR3 sequences, approximately 15% of which are singletons. Specimen: CD4+ T cells sorted from PBMCs, collected around 25 months after vaccination. Source of these receptors: a man aged 45-69 years who received an inactivated influenza vaccine. The CDR3 runs from the conserved cysteine through the conserved F or W. D genes are given only for firm matches. Clone size is shown for a subset of rows, as once, few, many or a class of expanded clone.

V: TRBV20-1; D: .; size: few; J: TRBJ2-1; CDR3: CSGKHSVEKEHFNEQFF; DNA: TGCAGTGGGAAACACAGCGTCGAGAAAGAACACTTCAATGAGCAGTTCTTC
V: TRBV20-1; D: .; size: .; J: TRBJ1-4; CDR3: CSASRGSNEKLFF; DNA: TGCAGTGCTAGTCGGGGTTCTAATGAAAAACTGTTTTTT
V: TRBV29-1; D: .; size: many; J: TRBJ2-5; CDR3: CSVEKTDPRTQYF; DNA: TGCAGCGTCGAAAAGACAGACCCTAGGACCCAGTACTTC
V: TRBV20-1; D: TRBD1; size: .; J: TRBJ2-1; CDR3: CSARGDRGRPDEQFF; DNA: TGCAGTGCTAGGGGGGACAGGGGGCGTCCCGATGAGCAGTTCTTC
V: TRBV5-1; D: .; size: few; J: TRBJ1-2; CDR3: CASSPVQGSGYTF; DNA: TGCGCCAGCAGCCCCGTGCAGGGGAGCGGCTACACCTTC
V: TRBV4-2; D: TRBD1; size: .; J: TRBJ2-3; CDR3: CASSPRDRDQDTQYF; DNA: TGTGCCAGCAGCCCACGGGACAGGGATCAAGATACGCAGTATTTT
V: TRBV7-2; D: .; size: .; J: TRBJ2-3; CDR3: CASRSGTTDTQYF; DNA: TGTGCAAGTCGGAGCGGTACCACAGATACGCAGTATTTT
V: TRBV7-2; D: TRBD1; size: many; J: TRBJ1-1; CDR3: CASSLRTGGLTEAFF; DNA: TGTGCCAGCAGCTTAAGGACAGGGGGCCTCACTGAAGCTTTCTTT
V: TRBV5-1; D: .; size: .; J: TRBJ2-5; CDR3: CASSPGPGPSETQYF; DNA: TGCGCCAGCAGCCCTGGTCCGGGACCATCAGAGACCCAGTACTTC
V: TRBV9; D: TRBD1; size: .; J: TRBJ2-5; CDR3: CASSLRPGTGKGETQYF; DNA: TGTGCCAGCAGCCTACGACCCGGGACAGGGAAGGGAGAGACCCAGTACTTC
V: TRBV4-3; D: .; size: .; J: TRBJ1-6; CDR3: CASSQGGPGVESPLHF; DNA: TGCGCCAGCAGCCAAGGTGGTCCAGGGGTGGAATCACCCCTCCACTTT
V: TRBV9; D: .; size: .; J: TRBJ2-2; CDR3: CASSSRRGGQGSTGELFF; DNA: TGTGCCAGCAGCTCCCGACGGGGGGGACAGGGAAGCACCGGGGAGCTGTTTTTT
V: TRBV5-5; D: .; size: many; J: TRBJ1-2; CDR3: CASSLPHRPYYGYTF; DNA: TGTGCCAGCAGCCTCCCCCACAGACCCTACTATGGCTACACCTTC
V: TRBV20-1; D: TRBD1; size: .; J: TRBJ1-1; CDR3: CSARVGGGDTEAFF; DNA: TGCAGTGCTAGAGTAGGGGGCGGCGACACTGAAGCTTTCTTT
V: TRBV6-6; D: .; size: few; J: TRBJ2-3; CDR3: CASSKTGIDTQYF; DNA: TGTGCCAGCAGTAAAACAGGGATAGATACGCAGTATTTT
V: TRBV20-1; D: TRBD1; size: few; J: TRBJ2-2; CDR3: CSARGGTGANTGELFF; DNA: TGCAGTGCTAGGGGGGGGACAGGGGCGAACACCGGGGAGCTGTTTTTT
V: TRBV7-9; D: .; size: .; J: TRBJ2-3; CDR3: CASSLSGSNTDTQYF; DNA: TGTGCCAGCAGCTTAAGCGGATCCAACACAGATACGCAGTATTTT
V: TRBV3-1; D: TRBD2; size: many; J: TRBJ2-3; CDR3: CASSPTGTRVDTQYF; DNA: TGTGCCAGCAGCCCTACCGGGACTAGGGTAGATACGCAGTATTTT
V: TRBV5-1; D: TRBD1; size: many; J: TRBJ2-1; CDR3: CASRYSSGTGNYNEQFF; DNA: TGCGCCAGCAGGTATTCTTCCGGGACAGGGAACTACAATGAGCAGTTCTTC
V: TRBV12-3/TRBV12-4; D: .; size: many; J: TRBJ1-1; CDR3: CASSPRDFPNTEAFF; DNA: TGTGCCAGCAGTCCTCGGGACTTCCCGAACACTGAAGCTTTCTTT
V: TRBV5-4; D: .; size: few; J: TRBJ1-4; CDR3: CASSFREKDEKLFF; DNA: TGTGCCAGCAGCTTCCGGGAGAAAGATGAAAAACTGTTTTTT
V: TRBV7-9; D: TRBD1; size: few; J: TRBJ2-5; CDR3: CASSFDRGRETQYF; DNA: TGTGCCAGCAGCTTCGACAGGGGACGGGAGACCCAGTACTTC
V: TRBV5-6; D: TRBD2; size: .; J: TRBJ2-1; CDR3: CASSVPGLAGGYNEQFF; DNA: TGTGCCAGCAGCGTGCCGGGACTAGCGGGGGGCTACAATGAGCAGTTCTTC
V: TRBV12-3/TRBV12-4; D: .; size: .; J: TRBJ1-6; CDR3: CATQFTQGGSPLHF; DNA: TGTGCCACTCAGTTTACACAGGGCGGTTCACCCCTCCACTTT
V: TRBV6-1; D: .; size: .; J: TRBJ1-5; CDR3: CASRQQNQPQHF; DNA: TGTGCCAGCAGACAACAAAATCAGCCCCAGCATTTT
V: TRBV7-2; D: TRBD2; size: .; J: TRBJ2-1; CDR3: CASKAGGAGYNEQFF; DNA: TGTGCCAGCAAAGCCGGGGGGGCCGGGTACAATGAGCAGTTCTTC
V: TRBV5-1; D: TRBD1; size: .; J: TRBJ1-6; CDR3: CASSQRDRGEHSPLHF; DNA: TGCGCCAGCAGCCAAAGAGACAGGGGAGAGCATTCACCCCTCCACTTT
V: TRBV29-1; D: .; size: .; J: TRBJ2-5; CDR3: CSVARGTQETQYF; DNA: TGCAGCGTTGCACGGGGGACCCAAGAGACCCAGTACTTC
V: TRBV6-2/TRBV6-3; D: TRBD2; size: .; J: TRBJ2-1; CDR3: CASSYSRQGGRAIRNEQFF; DNA: TGTGCCAGCAGTTACTCGAGACAGGGCGGGAGGGCCATCCGCAATGAGCAGTTCTTC
V: TRBV6-1; D: TRBD1; size: .; J: TRBJ1-4; CDR3: CASRQGVKEKLFF; DNA: TGTGCCAGCAGACAGGGGGTAAAGGAAAAACTGTTTTTT